This is a list of T cell receptor beta chains from one sample in a study of spatial heterogeneity in lung cancer. MiXCR, run by TCRdb on the 5' RACE reads, gives a single entry per CDR3 protein. Seen here are over 1,000 distinct CDR3 sequences, around 39% observed once, and the top ten hold around a fifth. Sequencing was performed on normal lung tissue next to the tumor, taken at surgery. The receptors were sampled from a male donor with early-stage non-small cell lung cancer. Each CDR3 is given with its conserved first and last residue. D genes are given only for firm matches. Clone size is not always given. Where it is, it says once, few, many or a class for expanded clones.

d_gene,abundance,v_gene,len,j_gene,CDR3nt,CDR3aa
-,large,TRBV20-1,13,TRBJ2-3,TGCAGTGCTCCCAGCGCCCGGACAGATACGCAGTATTTT,CSAPSARTDTQYF
-,large,TRBV6-5,16,TRBJ1-5,TGTGCCAGCAGCCTCACAGGGATCCTAGGCAATCAGCCCCAGCATTTT,CASSLTGILGNQPQHF
TRBD2,-,TRBV20-1,15,TRBJ2-7,TGCAGTGCTAGAAACCTAGCGGGCGATGCCTACGAGCAGTACTTC,CSARNLAGDAYEQYF
TRBD2,large,TRBV30,15,TRBJ2-3,TGTGCCTGTGCGGGACTAGCGGGGTACACAGATACGCAGTATTTT,CACAGLAGYTDTQYF
-,-,TRBV29-1,14,TRBJ2-1,TGCAGCGTTGGCCAGGCCCTCTCCTACAATGAGCAGTTCTTC,CSVGQALSYNEQFF
-,-,TRBV5-4,13,TRBJ2-7,TGTGCCAGCAGCTATTCACAGGGTAACGAGCAGTACTTC,CASSYSQGNEQYF
-,large,TRBV5-1,14,TRBJ2-5,TGCGCCAGCAGGATACAGGGCCAAATGGAGACCCAGTACTTC,CASRIQGQMETQYF
-,-,TRBV28,13,TRBJ1-2,TGTGCCAGCAGTTTGAGCCTTAACTATGGCTACACCTTC,CASSLSLNYGYTF
-,few,TRBV7-9,11,TRBJ1-1,TGTGCCAGCAGCTCGAGCACTGAAGCTTTCTTT,CASSSSTEAFF
-,-,TRBV20-1,15,TRBJ1-5,TGCAGTGCTAGAGATGGGGCAGCTAAAAATCAGCCCCAGCATTTT,CSARDGAAKNQPQHF
-,few,TRBV11-1,15,TRBJ2-5,TGTGCCAGCAGCGCAGCGAACAGGGCCCAAGAGACCCAGTACTTC,CASSAANRAQETQYF
-,once,TRBV11-2,14,TRBJ1-1,TGTGCCAGCAGCTTTGAGGGGAAATACACTGAAGCTTTCTTT,CASSFEGKYTEAFF
TRBD1,hyperexpanded,TRBV18,13,TRBJ2-7,TGTGCCAGCTCACCAGACAGGGGCTCCGAGCAGTACTTC,CASSPDRGSEQYF
-,large,TRBV10-3,16,TRBJ1-4,TGTGCCATCAGTGAGCTTCGTGACAGCTTTAATGAAAAACTGTTTTTT,CAISELRDSFNEKLFF
-,few,TRBV14,17,TRBJ1-6,TGTGCCAGCAGCCAAGGGAGTTTAGGAAAACGGAATTCACCCCTCCACTTT,CASSQGSLGKRNSPLHF
TRBD1,few,TRBV28,13,TRBJ1-2,TGTGCCAGCCTCGGACAGGGGGCAATGGGCTACACCTTC,CASLGQGAMGYTF
-,few,TRBV5-6,15,TRBJ2-2,TGTGCCAGCAGGCTGACAGGATCGAACACCGGGGAGCTGTTTTTT,CASRLTGSNTGELFF
-,-,TRBV9,16,TRBJ2-5,TGTGCCAGCAGCTCAGACCCCCTCGGAGGGACTGAGACCCAGTACTTC,CASSSDPLGGTETQYF
-,medium-sized,TRBV28,13,TRBJ2-2,TGTGCCAGCAGAACCACAGGGCTCGGGGAGCTGTTTTTT,CASRTTGLGELFF
-,-,TRBV18,13,TRBJ1-5,TGTGCCAGCCGGGTCTCGTTACAGCAGCCCCAGCATTTT,CASRVSLQQPQHF
TRBD1,-,TRBV5-1,15,TRBJ2-5,TGCGCCAGCAGCTTTTTGGGACAGCAACAAGAGACCCAGTACTTC,CASSFLGQQQETQYF
TRBD2,large,TRBV6-5,14,TRBJ2-1,TGTGCCAGCAGAGATAGCGGGGGGACCAATGAGCAGTTCTTC,CASRDSGGTNEQFF
TRBD1,-,TRBV28,15,TRBJ2-7,TGTGCCAGCAGTCGGGTACCGGGACAGGGTAACGAGCAGTACTTC,CASSRVPGQGNEQYF
-,medium-sized,TRBV6-5,16,TRBJ1-4,TGTGCCAGCAGTCAAGATTACCCCACAACTAATGAAAAACTGTTTTTT,CASSQDYPTTNEKLFF
TRBD1,few,TRBV29-1,13,TRBJ1-1,TGCAGCGCCGGACAGGGGGCGGGCACTGAAGCTTTCTTT,CSAGQGAGTEAFF
-,few,TRBV3-1,21,TRBJ2-1,TGTGCCAGCAGCCAATCATCTATTTTAGAGTTATTTGATAGCTCCTACAATGAGCAGTTCTTC,CASSQSSILELFDSSYNEQFF
TRBD2,few,TRBV5-4,14,TRBJ2-1,TGTGCCAGCTCAGTAGCGGGGGAGCTCGGGGAGCAGTTCTTC,CASSVAGELGEQFF
-,medium-sized,TRBV6-5,17,TRBJ1-6,TGTGCCAGCAGTTACGCGGGGTCTCGGGGACCGGTTTCACCCCTCCACTTT,CASSYAGSRGPVSPLHF
TRBD1,few,TRBV20-1,14,TRBJ2-7,TGCAGTGCTAGAGTCGGGACAGCCGGCTACGAGCAGTACTTC,CSARVGTAGYEQYF
-,-,TRBV7-2,13,TRBJ2-3,TGTGCCAGCAGCTTAGTACTGACAGATACGCAGTATTTT,CASSLVLTDTQYF
-,medium-sized,TRBV4-1,17,TRBJ2-1,TGCGCCAGCAGCCCGTACGAGGGTTCGACTTGGGACAATGAGCAGTTCTTC,CASSPYEGSTWDNEQFF
-,-,TRBV5-1,14,TRBJ1-2,TGCGCCAGCAGCTTGGCACAGGGAGCCTATGGCTACACCTTC,CASSLAQGAYGYTF
TRBD1,large,TRBV20-1,15,TRBJ2-2,TGCAGTGCTAATGGAGGACAGGTAGACGCCGGGGAGCTGTTTTTT,CSANGGQVDAGELFF
-,hyperexpanded,TRBV7-8,13,TRBJ2-7,TGTGCCAGTCGAGGGGGGGATTCCTACGAGCAGTACTTC,CASRGGDSYEQYF
-,-,TRBV29-1,12,TRBJ1-2,TGCAGCGTTGAAAGCCTCTCCTATGGCTACACCTTC,CSVESLSYGYTF
-,medium-sized,TRBV25-1,15,TRBJ2-5,TGTGCCAGCAGTGAATTCGGCAGGGCGGGAGAGACCCAGTACTTC,CASSEFGRAGETQYF
TRBD1,-,TRBV28,14,TRBJ1-4,TGTGCCAGCAGTCTGACAGGGGTAAATGAAAAACTGTTTTTT,CASSLTGVNEKLFF
TRBD2,-,TRBV30,15,TRBJ2-1,TGTGCCTGGAGTGGGAGCGGGAGGGCTGTGGGTGAGCAGTTCTTC,CAWSGSGRAVGEQFF
-,-,TRBV6-2/TRBV6-3,14,TRBJ2-3,TGTGCCAGCAGTTACTTCGGGGTTTCGGATACGCAGTATTTT,CASSYFGVSDTQYF
-,-,TRBV9,15,TRBJ2-5,TGTGCCAGCAGCGTAGCCGGGGGCCGGAAAGAGACCCAGTACTTC,CASSVAGGRKETQYF
TRBD2,-,TRBV7-2,17,TRBJ2-3,TGTGCCAGCAGCTTCGCGGGAGGGACTAGCGGCACAGATACGCAGTATTTT,CASSFAGGTSGTDTQYF
-,many,TRBV10-2,13,TRBJ1-1,TGCGCCAGCGGTACGTCGGAGGGGACTGAAGCTTTCTTT,CASGTSEGTEAFF
-,few,TRBV3-1,15,TRBJ1-6,TGTGCCAGCAGCCAAGATGGCTCCTATAATTCACCCCTCCACTTT,CASSQDGSYNSPLHF
-,-,TRBV28,14,TRBJ1-3,TGTGCCAGCAGCCCGGGGGGCACTGGAAACACCATATATTTT,CASSPGGTGNTIYF
-,-,TRBV4-3,15,TRBJ2-1,TGCGCCAGCAGCCAAGATGACGCCTCCTACAATGAGCAGTTCTTC,CASSQDDASYNEQFF
-,-,TRBV11-2,16,TRBJ2-3,TGTGCCAGCAGGCTAGTCGGAGGTTGGGGCACAGATACGCAGTATTTT,CASRLVGGWGTDTQYF
TRBD1,-,TRBV30,15,TRBJ2-3,TGTGCCTGGGCCCGGGACAGCATCAGCACAGATACGCAGTATTTT,CAWARDSISTDTQYF
-,many,TRBV5-1,15,TRBJ2-2,TGCGCCAGCAGCCCGCCAAACAGGGACACCGGGGAGCTGTTTTTT,CASSPPNRDTGELFF
-,-,TRBV6-9,14,TRBJ2-5,TGTGCCAGCAGTTACGAGGGGCGACAAGAGACCCAGTACTTC,CASSYEGRQETQYF
-,-,TRBV2,16,TRBJ2-3,TGTGCCAACATAAAAAGGATTCCGCCGAAGTCAGATACGCAGTATTTT,CANIKRIPPKSDTQYF
-,large,TRBV7-9,16,TRBJ2-7,TGTGCCAGCAGCTTATTCCCCTCACGGTCGGGGGACGAGCAGTACTTC,CASSLFPSRSGDEQYF
-,large,TRBV7-2,13,TRBJ2-7,TGTGCCAGCAGCTTTAGGGTCTACTACGAGCAGTACTTC,CASSFRVYYEQYF
-,-,TRBV28,16,TRBJ2-5,TGTGCCAGCAGTTTACCTGGGACGGGGACACGAACGACCCAGTACTTC,CASSLPGTGTRTTQYF
-,large,TRBV7-8,16,TRBJ1-1,TGTGCCAGCAGCTTCTGGAACCTTTACGGGGAAACTGAAGCTTTCTTT,CASSFWNLYGETEAFF